Below are 26 T cell receptor beta chains sequenced from a single sample in a study of blood T cell repertoires in COVID-19. Sequenced by immunoSEQ multiplex PCR; TCRdb stores in-frame clones only, minus some. Seen here are around 250,000 clones, 88% observed once, and the top ten hold around 3.1%. What was sequenced was PBMCs or T cells enriched from blood (not recorded which). Receptor source: a woman aged 40 to 50 who had been exposed to COVID-19.

The chain couples TRBV28 to TRBJ2-6; D not certain. The CDR3 is made up of 14 amino acids. V lost 2 bases, J lost 4 bases, and 6 bases lay in between. Germline lookup yields CDR1 MDHEN and CDR2 SYDVKM. The CDR3 nucleotides are TGTGCCAGCAGTTTAACTTCCGGGGCCAACGTCCTGACTTTC. Its protein is CASSLTSGANVLTF.

This clone was found once. The chain's CDR3 is CASSRGQVPYNEQFF. Written as DNA, the CDR3 is TGTGCCAGCAGCAGGGGACAGGTACCCTACAATGAGCAGTTCTTC. The rearrangement links TRBV21-1 to TRBJ2-1; the table assigns TRBD1, which was not confirmed against the DNA. TRBV21-1 is a documented pseudogene. The CDR3 covers 15 residues.

The rearrangement joins TRBV19 to TRBJ1-5, with D perhaps matching TRBD1 (5 bases). CDR1 and CDR2 (germline): LNHDA, SQIVND (reference sequence). V was trimmed by 2 bases and J by 6 bases, leaving 17 bases between them. The length of the CDR3 is 16 residues. The CDR3 region is CASSIWGRGSGQPQHF. CDR3 coding DNA: TGTGCCAGTAGTATATGGGGAAGGGGAAGTGGTCAGCCCCAGCATTTT.

This clone was detected a few times. The chain employs TRBV19 and TRBJ1-2; tentative D call: TRBD1 (5 bases). V shed 5 bases and J shed 6 bases, with 16 bases lying between them. The CDR3 totals 14 residues. The germline V gene encodes CDR1 LNHDA and CDR2 SQIVND (reference sequence). CDR3 sequence: CASSATGSSDGYTF. The CDR3 DNA is TGTGCCAGTAGTGCAACAGGCTCCTCGGATGGCTACACCTTC.

This chain joins TRBV5-4 and TRBJ2-2; TRBD1 matches 7 bases. The V segment lost 4 bases and the J segment 5 bases; nucleotides outside the gene matches: 8. The CDR3 consists of 15 residues. Germline V gene data show CDR1 as SGHNT and CDR2 as YYREEE (reference sequence). In nucleotides, the CDR3 is TGTGCCAGCAGCCGTCAGGGGGTTGGGACCGGGGAGCTGTTTTTT. This encodes CASSRQGVGTGELFF.

The rearrangement uses TRBV28 and TRBJ1-1, with D perhaps matching TRBD1 (6 bases). CDR1 MDHEN and CDR2 SYDVKM come from the germline V gene. With 6 bases removed from V and 7 bases from J, the gap between germline ends came to 9 bases. The CDR3 is made up of 11 amino acids. The chain's CDR3 is CASSLDSEAFF. The DNA of the CDR3 is TGTGCCAGCAGCTTGGACAGTGAAGCTTTCTTT.

The J gene is TRBJ1-1, the V gene TRBV5-1, with D possibly TRBD1 on 6 matching bases. The germline gives CDR1 SGHRS, CDR2 YFSETQ. With 0 bases removed from V and 0 bases from J, the gap between germline ends came to 9 bases. This CDR3 has 15 residues. The CDR3 region is CASSLGGTLNTEAFF. The CDR3 bases are TGCGCCAGCAGCTTGGGAGGGACACTGAACACTGAAGCTTTCTTT.

The chain is built from TRBV18 and TRBJ1-1; perhaps TRBD1 as D (5 bases). The V end was cut by 2 bases, the J end by 3 bases, with 7 bases between. This CDR3 is built from 13 residues. Germline-derived CDR1 and CDR2 are KGHSH and LQKENI. This chain's CDR3 is CASSPKQDTEAFF. The CDR3 nucleotides are TGTGCCAGCTCACCAAAACAGGACACTGAAGCTTTCTTT.

CDR3 in amino acids: CASRAGGISGNTIYF. CDR3 bases: TGTGCCAGCAGAGCTGGCGGAATCTCTGGAAACACCATATATTTT. This chain joins TRBV28 and TRBJ1-3; D remains unclear. The V gene lost 6 bases and the J gene lost 0 bases, with 12 bases spanning the gap. The CDR3 spans 15 residues. In germline, CDR1 is MDHEN, CDR2 SYDVKM.

This clone was seen just once. The chain uses TRBV27 and TRBJ1-6, with 8 positions matching TRBD1. Germline V gene lookup returns CDR1 MNHEY and CDR2 SMNVEV (reference sequence). The CDR3 totals 15 residues. The J segment lost 6 bases and the V segment lost 5 bases, leaving 6 bases of the junction unmatched. The CDR3 is CASSAPGQVNSPLHF. DNA for the CDR3: TGTGCCAGCAGTGCACCGGGACAGGTTAATTCACCCCTCCACTTT.

The V and J genes are TRBV5-1 and TRBJ1-1; the D gene is possibly TRBD1 (6 bases). The CDR3 is 14 residues long. Trimming removed 1 base from V and 8 bases from J, with 15 bases in between. The V gene's germline CDR1 is SGHRS and CDR2 YFSETQ. Here the CDR3 reads CASSLTGLALEAFF. CDR3 bases: TGCGCCAGCAGCTTGACAGGGTTAGCGTTGGAAGCTTTCTTT.

This clone has just one count. The rearrangement uses TRBV11-2 and TRBJ2-7, with TRBD1 as a possible D gene (5 bases). The V gene's germline CDR1 is SGHAT and CDR2 FQNNGV. There are 11 residues in the CDR3. V gave up 5 bases and J gave up 3 bases, with 5 bases separating them. CDR3 loop: CASSDSYEQYF. In DNA, the CDR3 is TGTGCCAGCAGCGACAGCTACGAGCAGTACTTC.

CDR3 in amino acids: CASRETGPNEKLFF. DNA for the CDR3: TGCGCCAGCAGAGAGACAGGGCCGAATGAAAAACTGTTTTTT. V and J are TRBV5-1 and TRBJ1-4; TRBD1 aligns across 7 bases. This CDR3 is 14 amino acids long. V shed 5 bases and J 5 bases; nucleotides not matched to a gene: 6. Germline CDR1 is SGHRS and CDR2 is YFSETQ.

The chain has TRBV27 and TRBJ2-7; 7 bases match TRBD2. J gave up 3 bases and V 4 bases, and 6 bases lay outside the gene matches. CDR3 length: 14 amino acids. Germline CDR1 reads MNHEY; CDR2 reads SMNVEV (reference sequence). CDR3 coding DNA: TGTGCCAGCAGTTCCCTAGCGGCAAGCTACGAGCAGTACTTC. Amino acids: CASSSLAASYEQYF.

This clone was detected only a few times. The chain combines TRBV6-5 with TRBJ2-7; 7 nucleotides agree with TRBD1. Germline assignment: CDR1 MNHEY and CDR2 SVGAGI. With V trimmed by 0 bases and J by 4 bases, 6 bases remained unmatched. This CDR3 contains 15 residues. The CDR3 here is CASSYSPTGNYEQYF. CDR3 DNA: TGTGCCAGCAGTTACTCCCCGACAGGGAATTACGAGCAGTACTTC.

Details on this clone: The same CDR3 arises from other DNA sequences in this sample as well. The genes are TRBV4-3 and TRBJ2-1; TRBD2 agrees at 9 bases. Germline CDR1 reads LGHNA; CDR2 reads YSLEER. This CDR3 contains 17 residues. After removal of 0 bases from V and 2 bases from J, the junction contained 5 bases not matched to a gene. This CDR3 reads CASSQDFASGTYNEQFF. The CDR3 coding sequence is TGCGCCAGCAGCCAAGATTTTGCTAGCGGGACCTACAATGAGCAGTTCTTC.

This sequence joins TRBV30 and TRBJ1-3; D is unresolved. From germline, CDR1 is GTSNPN and CDR2 SVGIG (reference sequence). The CDR3 covers 15 residues. With 2 bases removed from V and 3 bases from J, the gap between germline ends came to 14 bases. The CDR3 protein is CAWSHSSGIGNTIYF. In nucleotides, the CDR3 is TGTGCCTGGAGTCACTCCTCGGGGATTGGAAACACCATATATTTT.

The chain recombines TRBV19 with TRBJ1-5; D is perhaps TRBD1 (6 bases). This CDR3 region has 15 residues. From germline, CDR1 is LNHDA and CDR2 SQIVND (reference sequence). Between the trimmed V and J ends, which lost 7 bases and 2 bases, there was a span of 15 bases. The chain's CDR3 is CASTYFAGGNQPQHF. CDR3 nucleotide sequence: TGTGCCAGTACTTATTTTGCAGGGGGCAATCAGCCCCAGCATTTT. Full variable domain (remainder filled in from reference TRBV19 and TRBJ1-5): DGGITQSPKYLFRKEGQNVTLSCEQNLNHDAMYWYRQDPGQGLRLIYYSQIVNDFQKGDIAEGYSVSREKKESFPLTVTSAQKNPTAFYLCASTYFAGGNQPQHFGDGTRLSIL.

This clone turned up a few times. Additional DNA sequences in this sample encode the identical CDR3. This chain joins TRBV6-2 or TRBV6-3 and TRBJ1-5; TRBD1 matches at 8 bases. Germline CDR1 MNHEY, CDR2 SVGEGT. Trimming at V came to 2 bases and at J to 7 bases, leaving 7 bases not matched to a gene. The CDR3 has 15 residues. The CDR3 loop is CASSYLQGAGQPQHF. DNA for the CDR3: TGTGCCAGCAGTTACCTGCAGGGGGCAGGACAGCCCCAGCATTTT.

The chain uses TRBV7-2 and TRBJ2-7; the D gene is possibly TRBD2 (7 bases). V gave up 2 bases and J gave up 3 bases, with 14 bases separating them. CDR3 length: 15 amino acids. Germline V gene lookup returns CDR1 SGHTA and CDR2 FQGNSA. In nucleotides, the CDR3 is TGTGCCAGCAGCTTATACGAGGGAGGGGGCTACGAGCAGTACGTC. Translation gives CASSLYEGGGYEQYV.

This clone was seen a single time. This chain uses TRBV3-1 (or the pseudogene TRBV3-2) with TRBJ2-1; TRBD2 agrees at 10 bases. Germline CDR1 reads LGHDT; CDR2 reads YNNKEL (reference sequence). This CDR3 is built from 16 residues. The V segment lost 4 bases and the J segment 7 bases; nucleotides outside the gene matches: 10. Here the CDR3 DNA reads TGTGCCAGCAGCCCGTACTCCGGGACTAGCGCAAATGAGCAGTTCTTC. Its protein is CASSPYSGTSANEQFF.

This clone was picked up one time. The chain has TRBV7-2 and TRBJ1-2; tentative D call: TRBD1 (5 bases). The CDR3 runs to 15 residues. V lost 4 bases and J lost 8, with 20 bases in between. Germline CDR1 is SGHTA and CDR2 is FQGNSA. The CDR3, as DNA: TGTGCCAGCAGCTCCCAAGGTGACAGCAGTCGCGGCTACACCTTC. It yields the protein CASSSQGDSSRGYTF.

The chain links TRBV10-3 to TRBJ2-7, with 10 bases that match TRBD2. V shed 3 bases and J 3 bases; nucleotides not matched to a gene: 8. CDR3 length: 16 amino acids. From germline, CDR1 is ENHRY and CDR2 SYGVKD. CDR3 nucleotide sequence: TGTGCCATCAGTGATGAAATAGCGGGGGGCTTCTACGAGCAGTACTTC. It codes for CAISDEIAGGFYEQYF.

J is TRBJ1-4 and V is TRBV7-9; D is undetermined. CDR3 size: 15 residues. The V gene's germline CDR1 is SEHNR and CDR2 FQNEAQ (reference sequence). Trimming pared 5 bases from V and 2 bases from J, leaving 12 bases between. CDR3 amino acids: CASSPPGRTNEKLFF. The CDR3, as DNA: TGTGCCAGCAGCCCTCCGGGAAGGACTAATGAAAAACTGTTTTTT.

The rearrangement links TRBV6-6 to TRBJ2-7; D not certain. V was clipped by 6 bases and J by 3 bases, with 21 bases between them. Germline CDR1 MNHNY, CDR2 SVGAGI (reference sequence). The CDR3 has 16 residues. The chain's CDR3 is CASRLASSEVDYEQYF. CDR3 DNA sequence: TGTGCCAGCAGGTTAGCTTCTAGTGAGGTCGACTACGAGCAGTACTTC.

V usage is TRBV29-1 and J usage is TRBJ1-1, with unresolved D. Trimming removed 2 bases at V and 4 bases at J, with 5 bases between. The CDR3 is 11 residues long. Germline CDR1 and CDR2: SQVTM and ANQGSEA. CDR3 DNA sequence: TGCAGCGTTGAACGGGTCACTGAAGCTTTCTTT. This translates into CSVERVTEAFF.